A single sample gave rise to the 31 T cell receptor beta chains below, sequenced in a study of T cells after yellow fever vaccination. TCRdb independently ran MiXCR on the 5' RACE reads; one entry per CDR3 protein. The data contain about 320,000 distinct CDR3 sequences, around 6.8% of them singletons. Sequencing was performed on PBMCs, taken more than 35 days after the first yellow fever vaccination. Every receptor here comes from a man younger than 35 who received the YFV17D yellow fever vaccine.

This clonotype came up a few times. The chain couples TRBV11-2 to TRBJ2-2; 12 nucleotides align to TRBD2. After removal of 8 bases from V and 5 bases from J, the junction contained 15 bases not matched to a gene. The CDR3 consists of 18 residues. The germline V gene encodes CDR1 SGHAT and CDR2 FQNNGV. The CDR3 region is CASSYPSGGASSTGELFF. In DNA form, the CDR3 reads TGTGCCAGCTCCTATCCTAGCGGGGGGGCGTCGAGTACCGGGGAGCTGTTTTTT.

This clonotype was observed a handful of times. CDR3 DNA: TGTGCCAGCAGTTCAACAGGGCGAGGAAACAATGAGCAGTTCTTC. It codes for CASSSTGRGNNEQFF. The V gene is TRBV6-5, the J gene TRBJ2-1; TRBD1 is a possible D gene (6 bases). V was pared by 4 bases and J by 5 bases, with 15 bases between. Germline V gene sequence: CDR1 MNHEY, CDR2 SVGAGI. CDR3 length equals 15 residues.

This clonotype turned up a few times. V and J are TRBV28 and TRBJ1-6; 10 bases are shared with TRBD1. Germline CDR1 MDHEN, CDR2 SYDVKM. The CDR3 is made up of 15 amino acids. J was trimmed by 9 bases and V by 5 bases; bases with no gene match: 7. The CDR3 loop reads CASSPPGTGVSPLHF. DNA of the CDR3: TGTGCCAGCAGTCCGCCTGGGACAGGGGTTTCACCCCTCCACTTT.

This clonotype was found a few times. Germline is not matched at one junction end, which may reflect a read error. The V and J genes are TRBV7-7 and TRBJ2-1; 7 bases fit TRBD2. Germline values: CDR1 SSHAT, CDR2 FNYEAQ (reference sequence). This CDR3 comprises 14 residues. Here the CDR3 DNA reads TGTGCTAGCAGCTTAGCGGGCGCGGACAATGAGCAGTTCTTC. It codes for CASSLAGADNEQFF.

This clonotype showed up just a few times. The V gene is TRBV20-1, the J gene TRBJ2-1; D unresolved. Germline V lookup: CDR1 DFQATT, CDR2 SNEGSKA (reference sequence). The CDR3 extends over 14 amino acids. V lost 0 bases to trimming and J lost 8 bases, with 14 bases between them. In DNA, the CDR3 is TGCAGTGCTAGAGACGTTGGACCTGTGGATGAGCAGTTCTTC. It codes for CSARDVGPVDEQFF.

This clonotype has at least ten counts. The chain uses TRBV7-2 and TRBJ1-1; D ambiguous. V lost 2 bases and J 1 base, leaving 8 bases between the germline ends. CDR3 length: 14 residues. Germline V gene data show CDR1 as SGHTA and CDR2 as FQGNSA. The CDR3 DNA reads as TGTGCCAGCAGCTTATTGGCCGGGAACACTGAAGCTTTCTTT. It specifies CASSLLAGNTEAFF.

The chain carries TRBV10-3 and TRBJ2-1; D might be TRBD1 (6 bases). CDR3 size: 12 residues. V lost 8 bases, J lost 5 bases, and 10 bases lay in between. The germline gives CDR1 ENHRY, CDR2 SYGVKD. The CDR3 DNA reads TGTGCCATCTCAGGGGACCACAATGAGCAGTTCTTC. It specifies CAISGDHNEQFF.

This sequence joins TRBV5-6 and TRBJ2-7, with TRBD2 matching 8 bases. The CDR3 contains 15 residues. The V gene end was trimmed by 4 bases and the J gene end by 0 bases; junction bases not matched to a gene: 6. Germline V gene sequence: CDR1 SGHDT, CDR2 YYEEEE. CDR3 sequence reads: CASSLSGEDSYEQYV. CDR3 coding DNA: TGTGCCAGCAGCCTTAGCGGGGAGGACTCCTACGAGCAGTACGTC.

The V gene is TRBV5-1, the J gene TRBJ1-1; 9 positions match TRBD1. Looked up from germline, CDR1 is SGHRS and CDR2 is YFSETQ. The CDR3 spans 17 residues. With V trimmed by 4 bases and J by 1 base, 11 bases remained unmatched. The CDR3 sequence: CASSPGPRTGENTEAFF. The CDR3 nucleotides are TGCGCCAGCAGCCCTGGACCTCGGACAGGGGAGAACACTGAAGCTTTCTTT.

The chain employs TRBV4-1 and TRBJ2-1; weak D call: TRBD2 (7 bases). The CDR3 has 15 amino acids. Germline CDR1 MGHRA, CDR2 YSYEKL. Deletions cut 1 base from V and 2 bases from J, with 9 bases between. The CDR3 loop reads CASSQGGGPYNEQFF. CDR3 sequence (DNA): TGCGCCAGCAGCCAAGGCGGGGGCCCCTACAATGAGCAGTTCTTC.

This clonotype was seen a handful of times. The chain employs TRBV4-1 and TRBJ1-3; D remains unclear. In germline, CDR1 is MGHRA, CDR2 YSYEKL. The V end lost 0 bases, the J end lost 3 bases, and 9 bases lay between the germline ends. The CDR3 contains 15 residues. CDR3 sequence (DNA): TGCGCCAGCAGCCAAGATCCCGGGCTTGGAAACACCATATATTTT. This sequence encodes CASSQDPGLGNTIYF.

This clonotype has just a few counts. CDR3 DNA sequence: TGCGCCAGCAGCTTCCTCGGGGGGGCCGGAGTTTCAGGAGGCTCGGAGACCCAGTACTTC. Encoded protein: CASSFLGGAGVSGGSETQYF. The gene calls are TRBV5-1 and TRBJ2-5; TRBD2 agrees at 8 bases. The germline V gene encodes CDR1 SGHRS and CDR2 YFSETQ. Trimming took 2 bases from V and 5 from J; bases not matched to a gene: 23. The CDR3 consists of 20 residues.

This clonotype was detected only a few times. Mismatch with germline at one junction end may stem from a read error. The CDR3 loop is CASSLEPTGGETQYF. DNA for the CDR3: TGTGCTAGCAGCTTAGAGCCCACAGGGGGCGAGACCCAGTACTTC. V and J are TRBV7-7 and TRBJ2-5; 9 nucleotides align to TRBD1. This CDR3 spans 15 amino acids. Germline lookup yields CDR1 SSHAT and CDR2 FNYEAQ (reference sequence). Drawing the rest from reference TRBV7-7 and TRBJ2-5, the complete variable domain is GAGVSQSPRYKVTKRGQDVTLRCDPISSHATLYWYQQALGQGPEFLTYFNYEAQPDKSGLPSDRFSAERPEGSISTLTIQRTEQRDSAMYRCASSLEPTGGETQYFGPGTRLLVL.

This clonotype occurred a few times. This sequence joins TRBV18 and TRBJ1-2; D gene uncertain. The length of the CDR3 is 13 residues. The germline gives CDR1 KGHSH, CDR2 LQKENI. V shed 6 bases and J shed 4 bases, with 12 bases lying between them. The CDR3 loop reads CASSPSDTYGYTF. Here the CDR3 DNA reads TGTGCCAGCTCTCCATCCGACACCTATGGCTACACCTTC. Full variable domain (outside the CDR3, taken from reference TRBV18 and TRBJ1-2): NAGVMQNPRHLVRRRGQEARLRCSPMKGHSHVYWYRQLPEEGLKFMVYLQKENIIDESGMPKERFSAEFPKEGPSILRIQQVVRGDSAAYFCASSPSDTYGYTFGSGTRLTVV.

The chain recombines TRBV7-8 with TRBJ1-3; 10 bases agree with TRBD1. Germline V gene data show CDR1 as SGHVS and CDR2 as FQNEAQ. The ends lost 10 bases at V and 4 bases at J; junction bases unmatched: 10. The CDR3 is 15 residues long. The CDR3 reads CAIGQGQGRGNTIYF. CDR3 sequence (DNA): TGTGCCATCGGCCAGGGACAGGGGAGGGGAAACACCATATATTTT. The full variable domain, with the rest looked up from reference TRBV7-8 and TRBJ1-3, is GAGVSQSPRYKVAKRGQDVALRCDPISGHVSLFWYQQALGQGPEFLTYFQNEAQLDKSGLPSDRFFAERPEGSVSTLKIQRTQQEDSAVYLCAIGQGQGRGNTIYFGEGSWLTVV.

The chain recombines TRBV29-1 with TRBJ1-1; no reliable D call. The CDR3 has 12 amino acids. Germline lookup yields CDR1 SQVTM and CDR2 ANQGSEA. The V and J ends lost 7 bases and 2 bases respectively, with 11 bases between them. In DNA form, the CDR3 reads TGCAGCGCCGAGGAGATAAACACTGAAGCTTTCTTT. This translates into CSAEEINTEAFF. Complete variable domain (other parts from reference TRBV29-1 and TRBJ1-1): SAVISQKPSRDICQRGTSLTIQCQVDSQVTMMFWYRQQPGQSLTLIATANQGSEATYESGFVIDKFPISRPNLTFSTLTVSNMSPEDSSIYLCSAEEINTEAFFGQGTRLTVV.

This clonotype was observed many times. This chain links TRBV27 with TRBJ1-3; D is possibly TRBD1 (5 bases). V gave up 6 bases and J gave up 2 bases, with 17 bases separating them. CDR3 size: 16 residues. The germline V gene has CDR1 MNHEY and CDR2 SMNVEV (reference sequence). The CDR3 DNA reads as TGTGCCAGCAGGATCGGGACCATCCCAACTGGAAACACCATATATTTT. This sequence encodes CASRIGTIPTGNTIYF.

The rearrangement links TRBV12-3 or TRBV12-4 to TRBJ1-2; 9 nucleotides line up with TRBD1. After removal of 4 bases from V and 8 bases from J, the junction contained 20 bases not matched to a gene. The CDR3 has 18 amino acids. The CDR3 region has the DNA TGTGCCAGCAGTTCGAACCCGGGACAGGGTTTTGGAGCAGGAGGCTACACCTTC. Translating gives CASSSNPGQGFGAGGYTF.

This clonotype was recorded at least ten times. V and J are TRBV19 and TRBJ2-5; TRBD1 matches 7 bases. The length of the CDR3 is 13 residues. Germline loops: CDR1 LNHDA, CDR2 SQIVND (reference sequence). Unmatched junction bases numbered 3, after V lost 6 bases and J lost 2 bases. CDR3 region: CASSETGQETQYF. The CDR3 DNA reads TGTGCCAGTAGCGAGACAGGGCAAGAGACCCAGTACTTC.

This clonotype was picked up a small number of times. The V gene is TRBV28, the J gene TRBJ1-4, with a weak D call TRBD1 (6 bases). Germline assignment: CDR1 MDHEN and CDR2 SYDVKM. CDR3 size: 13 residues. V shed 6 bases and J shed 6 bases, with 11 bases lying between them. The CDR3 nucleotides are TGTGCCAGCAGACGGGGGGGCTATGAAAAACTGTTTTTT. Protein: CASRRGGYEKLFF.

CDR3 sequence: CASSLDPQGADGYTF. In nucleotides, the CDR3 is TGCGCCAGCAGCTTGGACCCACAGGGGGCGGACGGCTACACCTTC. The chain links TRBV5-1 to TRBJ1-2; 9 nucleotides match TRBD1. The CDR3 has 15 residues. Germline CDR1 and CDR2: SGHRS and YFSETQ. Trimming at V came to 0 bases and at J to 8 bases, leaving 8 bases not matched to a gene.

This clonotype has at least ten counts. CDR3 in DNA: TGCGCCAGCAGCTTGGTGCTAGATCAAGAGACCCAGTACTTC. Its protein product is CASSLVLDQETQYF. V usage is TRBV5-1 and J usage is TRBJ2-5; D gene unclear. The CDR3 length is 14 residues. Trimming removed 0 bases at V and 2 bases at J, with 8 bases between. Per the germline V gene, CDR1 is SGHRS and CDR2 is YFSETQ.

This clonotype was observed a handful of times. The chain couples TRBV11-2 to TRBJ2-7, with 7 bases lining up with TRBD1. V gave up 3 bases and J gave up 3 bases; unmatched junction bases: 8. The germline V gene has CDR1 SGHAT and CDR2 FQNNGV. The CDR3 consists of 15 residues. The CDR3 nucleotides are TGTGCCAGCAGCTTTGGTCCCGGACAGGTCTACGAGCAGTACGTC. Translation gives CASSFGPGQVYEQYV.

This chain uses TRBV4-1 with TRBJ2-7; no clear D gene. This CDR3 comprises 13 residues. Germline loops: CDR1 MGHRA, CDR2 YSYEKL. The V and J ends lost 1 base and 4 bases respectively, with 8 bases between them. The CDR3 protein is CASSQVRRYEQYF. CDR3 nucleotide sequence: TGCGCCAGCAGCCAAGTGCGTCGGTACGAGCAGTACTTC.

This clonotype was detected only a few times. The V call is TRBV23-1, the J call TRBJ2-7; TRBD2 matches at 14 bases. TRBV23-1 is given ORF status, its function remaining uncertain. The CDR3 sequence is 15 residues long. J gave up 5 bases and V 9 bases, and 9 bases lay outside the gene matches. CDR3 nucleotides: TGCGCCAGACGACTAGCGGGGGGGAGGTTGGACGAGCAGTACTTC. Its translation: CARRLAGGRLDEQYF.

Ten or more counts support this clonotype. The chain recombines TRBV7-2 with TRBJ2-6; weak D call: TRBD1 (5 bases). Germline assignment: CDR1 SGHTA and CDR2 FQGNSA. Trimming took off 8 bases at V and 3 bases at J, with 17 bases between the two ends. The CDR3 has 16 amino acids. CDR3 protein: CASRQKRGSGANVLTF. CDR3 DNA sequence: TGTGCCAGCCGCCAAAAAAGGGGAAGTGGGGCCAACGTCCTGACTTTC.

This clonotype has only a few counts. The CDR3 DNA is TGTGCCAGCAGTCTAAACACTTTACTAGCCAAAAACATTCAGTACTTC. This sequence encodes CASSLNTLLAKNIQYF. This chain connects TRBV6-2 or TRBV6-3 to TRBJ2-4, with no clear D. Germline CDR1 reads MNHEY; CDR2 reads SVGEGT. This CDR3 region has 16 residues. V was clipped by 5 bases and J by 0 bases, with 14 bases between them.

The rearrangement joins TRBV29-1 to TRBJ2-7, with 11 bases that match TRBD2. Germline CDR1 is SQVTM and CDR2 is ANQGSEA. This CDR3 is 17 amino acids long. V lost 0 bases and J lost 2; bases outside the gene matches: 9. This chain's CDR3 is CSVEDPGTSGGAYEQYF. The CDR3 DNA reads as TGCAGCGTTGAAGATCCCGGAACTAGCGGGGGAGCCTACGAGCAGTACTTC.

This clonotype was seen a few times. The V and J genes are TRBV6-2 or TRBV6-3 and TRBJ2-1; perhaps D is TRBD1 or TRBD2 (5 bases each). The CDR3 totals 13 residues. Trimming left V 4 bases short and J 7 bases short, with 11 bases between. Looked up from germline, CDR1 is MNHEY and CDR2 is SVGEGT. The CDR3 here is CASSSQGENEQFF. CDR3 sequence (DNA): TGTGCCAGCAGTTCCCAGGGAGAGAATGAGCAGTTCTTC.

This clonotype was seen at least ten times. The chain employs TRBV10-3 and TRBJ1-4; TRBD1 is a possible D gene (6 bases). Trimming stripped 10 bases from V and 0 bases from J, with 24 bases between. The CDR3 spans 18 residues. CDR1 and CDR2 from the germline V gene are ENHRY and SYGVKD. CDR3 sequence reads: CANIQGRYPLATNEKLFF. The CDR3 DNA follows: TGTGCCAACATACAGGGTCGATACCCGCTTGCAACTAATGAAAAACTGTTTTTT.

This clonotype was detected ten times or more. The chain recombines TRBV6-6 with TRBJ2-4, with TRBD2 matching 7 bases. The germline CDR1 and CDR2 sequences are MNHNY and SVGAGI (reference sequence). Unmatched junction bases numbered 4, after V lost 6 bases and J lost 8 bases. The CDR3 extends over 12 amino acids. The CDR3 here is CASSPRGDIQYF. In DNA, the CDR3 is TGTGCCAGCAGCCCACGGGGGGACATTCAGTACTTC.